This T cell receptor (beta chain) originates from a study of cytomegalovirus exposure and HLA in healthy donors. Study-wide background: A prior analysis found around 110 million unique TCR beta sequences from roughly 180 million T cells.

Notes on the study in general: It was reported that TCR beta sequences correctly inferred the HLA-A and HLA-B alleles for most subjects. Later analysis identified several of the most significant clusters that appeared linked to common viral pathogens.

PCR involved 60 Vbeta and 13 Jbeta primers. The data were produced by immunoSEQ multiplex PCR, yet TCRdb's version contains in-frame clones alone and is incomplete. The sample consists of approximately 210,000 clones, 82% of them appearing once. As for this clone: Its antigen is not identified.

Nominally healthy donors provided the samples, though records likely missed some immune exposures. V was clipped by 2 bases and J by 6 bases; unmatched bases: 10. Germline values: CDR1 GTSNPN, CDR2 SVGIG (reference sequence). The CDR3 sequence is 14 residues long. This receptor was obtained from a man between 40 and 49 years old in good health and CMV-seropositive. The sequencing input was PBMCs. The V call is TRBV30, the J call TRBJ2-7; 7 bases map to TRBD1. For the CDR3, the DNA is TGTGCCTGGAGTACGACAGGGCTGGAGGTCGAGCAGTACTTC. Encoded protein: CAWSTTGLEVEQYF.